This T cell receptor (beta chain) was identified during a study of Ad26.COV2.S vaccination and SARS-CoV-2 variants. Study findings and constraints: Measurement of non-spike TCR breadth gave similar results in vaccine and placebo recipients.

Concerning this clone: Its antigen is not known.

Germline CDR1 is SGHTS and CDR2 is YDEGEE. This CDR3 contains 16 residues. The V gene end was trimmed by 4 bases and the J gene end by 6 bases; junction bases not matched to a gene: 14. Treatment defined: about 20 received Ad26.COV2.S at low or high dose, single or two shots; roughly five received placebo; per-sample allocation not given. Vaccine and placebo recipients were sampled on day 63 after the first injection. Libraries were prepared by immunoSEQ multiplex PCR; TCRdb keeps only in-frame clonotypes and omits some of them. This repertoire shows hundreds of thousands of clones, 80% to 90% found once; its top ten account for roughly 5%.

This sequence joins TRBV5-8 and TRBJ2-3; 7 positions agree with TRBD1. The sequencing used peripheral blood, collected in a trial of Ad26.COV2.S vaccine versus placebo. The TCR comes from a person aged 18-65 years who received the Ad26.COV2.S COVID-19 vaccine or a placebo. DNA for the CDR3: TGTGCCAGCAGCAACTGGGACAGCGAGTCGAAGGATACGCAGTATTTT. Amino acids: CASSNWDSESKDTQYF.